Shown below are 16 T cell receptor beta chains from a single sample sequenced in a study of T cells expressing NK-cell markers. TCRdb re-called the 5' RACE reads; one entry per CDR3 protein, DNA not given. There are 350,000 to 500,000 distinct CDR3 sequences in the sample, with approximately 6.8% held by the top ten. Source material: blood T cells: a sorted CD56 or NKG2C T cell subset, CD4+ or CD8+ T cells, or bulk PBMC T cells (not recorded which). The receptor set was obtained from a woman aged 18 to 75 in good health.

The CDR3 sequence is CASSFLRGRARTGELFF. The chain employs TRBV7-9 and TRBJ2-2; the TCRdb D gene call, TRBD2, has no DNA to confirm it. The CDR3 extends over 17 amino acids. CDR1 is SEHNR, CDR2 FQNEAQ, per germline (reference sequence). The full variable domain, with the rest looked up from reference TRBV7-9 and TRBJ2-2, is DTGVSQNPRHKITKRGQNVTFRCDPISEHNRLYWYRQTLGQGPEFLTYFQNEAQLEKSRLLSDRFSAERPKGSFSTLEIQRTEQGDSAMYLCASSFLRGRARTGELFFGEGSRLTVL.

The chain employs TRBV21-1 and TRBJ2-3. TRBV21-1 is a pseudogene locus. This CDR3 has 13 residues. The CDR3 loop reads CASSEEPTDTQYF.

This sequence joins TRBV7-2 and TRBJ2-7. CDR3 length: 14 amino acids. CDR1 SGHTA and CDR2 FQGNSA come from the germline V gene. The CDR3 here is CASSLDPKSYEQYF.

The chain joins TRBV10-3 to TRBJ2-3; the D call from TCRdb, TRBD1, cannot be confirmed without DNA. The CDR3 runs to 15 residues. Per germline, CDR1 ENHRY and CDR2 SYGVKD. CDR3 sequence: CAISDVRGSTDTQYF.

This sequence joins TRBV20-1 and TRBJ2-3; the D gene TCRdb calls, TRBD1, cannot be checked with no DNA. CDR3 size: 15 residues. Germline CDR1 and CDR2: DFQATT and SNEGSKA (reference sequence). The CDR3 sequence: CSARLGGQGVDTQYF.

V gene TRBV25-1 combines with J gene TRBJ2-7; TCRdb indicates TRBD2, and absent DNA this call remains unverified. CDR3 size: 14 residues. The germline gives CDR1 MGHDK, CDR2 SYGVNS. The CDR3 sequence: CASSGPGPAYEQYF.

The CDR3 here is CSASFEETGSYEQYF. The rearrangement joins TRBV20-1 to TRBJ2-7; TCRdb's D gene call, TRBD1, goes unchecked for lack of DNA. Germline assignment: CDR1 DFQATT and CDR2 SNEGSKA (reference sequence). The length of the CDR3 is 15 residues.

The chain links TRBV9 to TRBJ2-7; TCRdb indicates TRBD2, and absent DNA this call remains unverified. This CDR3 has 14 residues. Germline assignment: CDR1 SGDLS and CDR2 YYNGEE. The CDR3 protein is CASSGSGPAYEQYF.

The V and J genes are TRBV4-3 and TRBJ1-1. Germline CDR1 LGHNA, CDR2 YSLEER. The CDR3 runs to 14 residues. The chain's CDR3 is CASSQDPEDTEAFF.

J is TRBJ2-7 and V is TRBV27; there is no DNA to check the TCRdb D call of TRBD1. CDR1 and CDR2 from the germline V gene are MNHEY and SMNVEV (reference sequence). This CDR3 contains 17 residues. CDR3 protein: CASSFHPRGLQGYEQYF.

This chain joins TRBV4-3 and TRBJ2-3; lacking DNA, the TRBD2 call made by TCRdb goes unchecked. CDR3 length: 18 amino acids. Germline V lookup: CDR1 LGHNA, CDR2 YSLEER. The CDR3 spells CASSQELAGGVIADTQYF.

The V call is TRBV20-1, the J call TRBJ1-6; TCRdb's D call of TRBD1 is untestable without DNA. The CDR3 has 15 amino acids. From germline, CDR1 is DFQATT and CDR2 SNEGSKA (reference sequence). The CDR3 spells CSARDGDRVGSPLHF.

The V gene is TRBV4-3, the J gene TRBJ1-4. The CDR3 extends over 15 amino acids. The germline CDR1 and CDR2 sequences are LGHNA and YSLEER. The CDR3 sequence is CASSQTTGLMVKLFF.

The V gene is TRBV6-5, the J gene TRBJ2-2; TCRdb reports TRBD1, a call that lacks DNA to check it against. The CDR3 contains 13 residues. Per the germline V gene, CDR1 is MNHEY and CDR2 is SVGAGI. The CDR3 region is CASINRVRGELFF.

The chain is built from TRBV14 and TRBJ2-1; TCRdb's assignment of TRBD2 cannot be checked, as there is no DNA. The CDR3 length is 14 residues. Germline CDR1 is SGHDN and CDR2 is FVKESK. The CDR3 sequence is CASSLATTYNEQFF.

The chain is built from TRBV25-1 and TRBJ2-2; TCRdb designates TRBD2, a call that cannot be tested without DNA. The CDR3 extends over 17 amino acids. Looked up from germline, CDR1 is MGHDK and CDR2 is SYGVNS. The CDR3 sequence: CASSGTSGGANTGELFF.